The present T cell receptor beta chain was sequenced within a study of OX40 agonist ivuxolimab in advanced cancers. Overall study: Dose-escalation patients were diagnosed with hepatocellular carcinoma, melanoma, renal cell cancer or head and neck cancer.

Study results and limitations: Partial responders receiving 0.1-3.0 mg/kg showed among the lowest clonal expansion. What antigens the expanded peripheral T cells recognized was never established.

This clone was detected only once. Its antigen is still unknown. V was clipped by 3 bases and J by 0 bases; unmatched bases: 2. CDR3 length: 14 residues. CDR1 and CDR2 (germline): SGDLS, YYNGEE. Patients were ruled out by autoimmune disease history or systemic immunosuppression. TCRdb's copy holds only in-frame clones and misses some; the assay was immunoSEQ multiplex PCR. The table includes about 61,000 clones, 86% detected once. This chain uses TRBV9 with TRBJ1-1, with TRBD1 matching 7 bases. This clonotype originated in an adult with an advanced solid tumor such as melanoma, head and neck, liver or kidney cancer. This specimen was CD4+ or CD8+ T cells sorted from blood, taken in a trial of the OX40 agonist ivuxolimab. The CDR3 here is CASSAGQLNTEAFF. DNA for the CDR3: TGTGCCAGCAGCGCGGGACAGTTGAACACTGAAGCTTTCTTT.